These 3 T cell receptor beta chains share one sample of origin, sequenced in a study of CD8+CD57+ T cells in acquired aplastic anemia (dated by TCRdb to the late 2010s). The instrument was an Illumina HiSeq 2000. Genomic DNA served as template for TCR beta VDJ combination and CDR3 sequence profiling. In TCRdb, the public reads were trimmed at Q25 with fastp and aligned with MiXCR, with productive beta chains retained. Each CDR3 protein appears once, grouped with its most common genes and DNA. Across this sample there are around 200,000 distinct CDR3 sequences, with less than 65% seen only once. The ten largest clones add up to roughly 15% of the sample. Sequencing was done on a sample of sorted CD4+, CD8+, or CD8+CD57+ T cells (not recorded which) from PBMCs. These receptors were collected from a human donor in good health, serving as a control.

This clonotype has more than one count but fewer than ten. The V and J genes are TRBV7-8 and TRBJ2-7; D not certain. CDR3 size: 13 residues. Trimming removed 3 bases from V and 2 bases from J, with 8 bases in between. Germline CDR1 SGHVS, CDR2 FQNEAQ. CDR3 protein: CASSFDTAYEQYF. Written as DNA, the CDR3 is TGTGCCAGCAGCTTCGACACAGCCTACGAGCAGTACTTC.

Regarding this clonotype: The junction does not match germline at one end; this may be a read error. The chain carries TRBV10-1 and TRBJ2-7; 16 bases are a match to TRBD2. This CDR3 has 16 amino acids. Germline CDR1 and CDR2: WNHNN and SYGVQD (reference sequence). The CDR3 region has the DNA TGCGCCACCAGCGACCTCGGGACTAGCGGGGGGGCCATGCAAGACTTC. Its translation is CATSDLGTSGGAMQDF.

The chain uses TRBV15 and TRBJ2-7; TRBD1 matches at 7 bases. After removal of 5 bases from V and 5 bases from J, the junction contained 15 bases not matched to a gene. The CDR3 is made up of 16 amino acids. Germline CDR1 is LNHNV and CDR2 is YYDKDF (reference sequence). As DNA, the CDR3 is TGTGCCACCAGCGGTCCTCTTAGGGGGCTATCGCACGAGCAGTACTTC. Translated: CATSGPLRGLSHEQYF.